This T cell receptor (beta chain) was recorded in a study of a mutant IDH1 vaccine in newly diagnosed glioma (TCRdb year 2021). Context from the whole study: Patients were given eight vaccinations, in weeks 1, 3, 5, 7, 11, 15, 19 and 23, which matched visits V03 through V10. Longitudinal TCRB deep sequencing was done for 25 to 30 treated patients, wherever samples were available for exploratory analyses. Of the approximately 29 treated patients, approximately 62% were male and roughly 38% were female, and a mean age of roughly 37 years was recorded. Peripheral blood was collected at six visits: V03 (baseline), V05, V07, V10, V12 and V13. Vaccination was initiated 4-6 weeks after radiotherapy alone, or concurrently with temozolomide cycles in the chemotherapy-containing groups. Prior to enrollment, standard therapy consisting of radiotherapy alone, temozolomide alone, or radiochemotherapy with temozolomide had been administered to patients, with the combination being received by most patients. The investigation overall reported the following: Across multiple MHC alleles, vaccine-induced immune responses were seen in around 93% of patients. Selection of PBMC samples for TCRB deep sequencing was based on availability. Pseudoprogression seemed to be unrelated to changes in the top peripheral T cell clonotypes found by TCRB sequencing. It was noted by the authors that analyses of patient blood samples could not be reproduced owing to sample limitations.

The table lists this clone with a count of one. Its target antigen remains unknown. The input lacks base qualities; no much larger clone sits a single base away. V loses 5 bases of germline sequence and J loses 1 base, and the interval between the two ends is 14 bases. The CDR3 measures 15 amino acids from cysteine to phenylalanine. Only the CDR3 region is kept as DNA, spanning 45 bases read in frame from base 1. Based on the germline V gene (reference sequence), the CDR1 and CDR2 sequences are MNHEY and SMNVEV. The sample's time point label, in plain terms: week 23, last vaccination. Each vaccine dose, consisting of 300 ug of a 20-mer mutant IDH1 peptide in Montanide, was administered subcutaneously with topical imiquimod. Newly diagnosed WHO grade 3 or 4 IDH1-mutant astrocytomas showing loss of nuclear ATRX were present in the donors. The samples were drawn from NOA16, a multicentre, single-arm, open-label phase I trial in Germany that tested a mutant IDH1 peptide vaccine in humans for the first time. The DNeasy Blood and Tissue Kit was used to extract genomic DNA from EDTA blood for TCRB sequencing.

Libraries were built with the immunoSEQ multiplex PCR assay. The hsTCRB Kit was used according to the manufacturer's protocol to amplify rearranged TCR beta chain sequences. An Illumina MiSeq was used to sequence the TCRB libraries. On the study's bioinformatics: The kit vendor's proprietary platform handled demultiplexing, trimming and gene mapping. Not all clones reach the TCRdb copy of this immuneACCESS table, which keeps in-frame sequences only. Checked studies attribute under half of the gap to unresolved V genes and leave the rest unexplained. V and J calls and clone size are copied from that table; D and trimming were computed from the DNA. This sample lists about 82,000 clones; roughly 85% were detected once. 2% to 2.5% of the sample is in the top ten clones.

This specimen was PBMCs, taken from a glioma patient whose treatment included an IDH1 peptide vaccine. This receptor was obtained from a man under 40 with glioma. Some clones in this sample may be carry-over from other donors' samples. The rearrangement combines TRBV27 with TRBJ1-1; the D gene cannot be resolved reliably. CDR3 region: CASSPLGRTNTEAFF. The sequenced DNA: TGTGCCAGCAGTCCCCTCGGACGGACGAACACTGAAGCTTTCTTT.